This T cell receptor beta chain comes out of a study of blood T cell repertoires in COVID-19. Germline assignment: CDR1 MGHRA and CDR2 YSYEKL. CDR3 length: 14 residues. The V end lost 5 bases, the J end lost 7 bases, and 17 bases lay between the germline ends. Sequencing was performed with immunoSEQ multiplex PCR; in TCRdb, only in-frame clones are kept and a portion is missing. The sample shows about 140,000 clones, about 82% of them seen only once. The chain carries TRBV4-1 and TRBJ1-2, with D maybe TRBD1 (6 bases). This TCR came from a woman aged 60 to 75 with acute or convalescent COVID-19. Source material: peripheral blood. The CDR3 is CASSSTGSSSGYTF. CDR3 bases: TGCGCCAGCAGCTCGACAGGTTCCTCTTCTGGCTACACCTTC.